This T cell receptor (beta chain) comes out of a study of cytomegalovirus exposure and HLA in healthy donors. Study-wide results and limits: Many donors shared some public TCRs, even though most TCR sequences were rare. Across donors, presence/absence analyses took sequencing depth to be roughly uniform. It was reportedly the case that the classifier diagnosed cytomegalovirus status with high specificity and sensitivity. Prior analysis indicated that the majority of TCR beta V segments exhibited productivity approximately 87% or approximately 30% of the time.

The PCR ran on 60 Vbeta and 13 Jbeta primers. TCRdb's copy holds only in-frame clones and misses some; the assay was immunoSEQ multiplex PCR. In the table there are some 100,000 clones, approximately 81% of which are singletons. This CDR3 is 15 amino acids long. Unmatched junction bases numbered 9, after V lost 6 bases and J lost 4 bases. In germline, CDR1 is MDHEN, CDR2 SYDVKM. The count of this clone is one. Its antigen is currently unknown. This sequence was found in a girl aged 2-10 years in good health and CMV-seropositive. The rearrangement links TRBV28 to TRBJ2-7; TRBD1 matches 10 bases. Input material: PBMCs. The CDR3 coding sequence is TGTGCCAGCAGGCAGCCGGGACAGGGGCCTTACGAGCAGTACTTC. Translation gives CASRQPGQGPYEQYF.